This TCR beta chain is drawn from a study of blood T cell repertoires in COVID-19. Whole-study context: Acute and convalescent COVID-19 specimens originated in the United States, Italy and Spain. Nucleic acid was either cDNA or gDNA, and it came from T cells, B-cell-depleted T cells, or PBMCs.

The authors' processing: Estimation of nucleated cell counts relied on the amplification of reference gene primers. Repertoires were generated with immunoSEQ multiplex PCR, while TCRdb's copy carries only in-frame clones and drops some. That table supplies the V and J calls and clone size; D and trimming were determined from the DNA. The sample holds roughly 180,000 clones, roughly 85% seen once. The CDR3 consists of 14 residues. Between the trimmed V and J ends, which lost 4 bases and 7 bases, there was a span of 14 bases. Germline-derived CDR1 and CDR2 are SGHRS and YFSETQ. Enrolment of Seattle patients took place during active infection, and they were followed longitudinally.

Sequenced sample: peripheral blood. The sequence came from a woman aged 45-65 years with COVID-19, enrolled during active disease. The chain links TRBV5-1 to TRBJ1-4; tentatively, D is TRBD1 (6 bases). The CDR3 DNA sequence: TGCGCCAGCAGCCCGGGCCGGGGGGCTGAAAAACTGTTTTTT. Translation: CASSPGRGAEKLFF. Drawing the rest from reference TRBV5-1 and TRBJ1-4, the complete variable domain is KAGVTQTPRYLIKTRGQQVTLSCSPISGHRSVSWYQQTPGQGLQFLFEYFSETQRNKGNFPGRFSGRQFSNSRSEMNVSTLELGDSALYLCASSPGRGAEKLFFGSGTQLSVL.